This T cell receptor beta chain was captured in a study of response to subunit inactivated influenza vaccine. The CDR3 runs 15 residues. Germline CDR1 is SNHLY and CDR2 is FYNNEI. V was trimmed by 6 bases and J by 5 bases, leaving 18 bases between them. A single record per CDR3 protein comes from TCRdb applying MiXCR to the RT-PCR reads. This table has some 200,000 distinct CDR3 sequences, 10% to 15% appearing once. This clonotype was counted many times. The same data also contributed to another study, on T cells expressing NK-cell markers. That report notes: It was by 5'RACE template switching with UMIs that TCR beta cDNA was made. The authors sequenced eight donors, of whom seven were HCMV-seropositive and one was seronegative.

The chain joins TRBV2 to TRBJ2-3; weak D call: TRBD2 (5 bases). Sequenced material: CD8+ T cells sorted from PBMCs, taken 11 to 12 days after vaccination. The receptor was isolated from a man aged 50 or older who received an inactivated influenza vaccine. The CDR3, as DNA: TGTGCCAGCAGGCCAACGGGGATCATGAGAGATACGCAGTATTTT. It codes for CASRPTGIMRDTQYF. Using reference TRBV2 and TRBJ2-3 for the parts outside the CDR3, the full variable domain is EPEVTQTPSHQVTQMGQEVILRCVPISNHLYFYWYRQILGQKVEFLVSFYNNEISEKSEIFDDQFSVERPDGSNFTLKIRSTKLEDSAMYFCASRPTGIMRDTQYFGPGTRLTVL.